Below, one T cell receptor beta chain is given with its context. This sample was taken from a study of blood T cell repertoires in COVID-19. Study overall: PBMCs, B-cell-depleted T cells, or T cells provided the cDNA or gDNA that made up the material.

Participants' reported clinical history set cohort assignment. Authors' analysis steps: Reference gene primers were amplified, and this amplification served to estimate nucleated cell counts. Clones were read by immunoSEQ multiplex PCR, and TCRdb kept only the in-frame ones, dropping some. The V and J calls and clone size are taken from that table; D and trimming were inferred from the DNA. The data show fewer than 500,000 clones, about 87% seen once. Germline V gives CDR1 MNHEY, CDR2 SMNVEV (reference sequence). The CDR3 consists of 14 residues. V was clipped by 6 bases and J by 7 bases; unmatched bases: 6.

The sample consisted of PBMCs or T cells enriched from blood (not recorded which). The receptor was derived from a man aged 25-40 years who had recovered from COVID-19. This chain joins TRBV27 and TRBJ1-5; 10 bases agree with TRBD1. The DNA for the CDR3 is TGTGCCAGCAGCCGGGACAGGGGAGGCCAGCCCCAGCATTTT. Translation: CASSRDRGGQPQHF.